Below are 30 T cell receptor beta chains sequenced from a single sample in a study of high-grade serous ovarian cancer treatment subgroups. The protocol was immunoSEQ multiplex PCR, while the TCRdb copy is restricted to in-frame clones and leaves out a portion. The sample has around 8,000 clones; over 70% are singletons. The tumor samples were collected prior to definitive surgery or chemotherapy. The source material was tumor tissue. The receptors shown here come from a human donor with high-grade serous ovarian cancer.

This clone was detected only once. V gene TRBV7-2 combines with J gene TRBJ1-2, with 7 bases aligning to TRBD1. This CDR3 is built from 14 residues. Trimming cost V 1 base and J 4 bases; bases outside gene matches: 3. The V gene's germline CDR1 is SGHTA and CDR2 FQGNSA. This CDR3 reads CASSLGTGSYGYTF. The CDR3 DNA reads TGTGCCAGCAGCTTAGGGACAGGATCCTATGGCTACACCTTC. Based on the CDR3 plus reference TRBV7-2 and TRBJ1-2, the full variable domain is GAGVSQSPSNKVTEKGKDVELRCDPISGHTALYWYRQSLGQGLEFLIYFQGNSAPDKSGLPSDRFSAERTGGSVSTLTIQRTQQEDSAVYLCASSLGTGSYGYTFGSGTRLTVV.

The chain is built from TRBV28 and TRBJ2-7; 14 bases match TRBD2. Per germline, CDR1 MDHEN and CDR2 SYDVKM. This CDR3 has 16 residues. J was trimmed by 7 bases and V by 4 bases; bases with no gene match: 9. CDR3 region: CASSSGLAGALGEQYF. The DNA for the CDR3 is TGTGCCAGCAGTTCGGGACTAGCGGGGGCTCTCGGGGAGCAGTACTTC.

This rearrangement joins TRBV5-1 to TRBJ1-2, with 9 bases aligning to TRBD1. This CDR3 is 13 amino acids long. V lost 4 bases and J lost 5; bases outside the gene matches: 3. CDR1 and CDR2 from the germline V gene are SGHRS and YFSETQ. The CDR3 loop is CASSNGTGYGYTF. CDR3 DNA: TGCGCCAGCAGCAACGGGACAGGGTATGGCTACACCTTC.

This sequence joins TRBV5-6 and TRBJ2-1; tentative D call: TRBD2 (6 bases). The CDR3 has 17 amino acids. V dropped 7 bases and J dropped 2 bases, with 22 bases sitting between them. Germline CDR1 SGHDT, CDR2 YYEEEE. CDR3 sequence: CASSLPRRAGTYNEQFF. The CDR3 DNA reads TGTGCCAGCTCCCTCCCGAGGCGGGCGGGGACCTACAATGAGCAGTTCTTC.

The table lists this clone with a few counts. The chain combines TRBV11-3 with TRBJ2-5; TRBD1 matches 7 bases. The CDR3 runs to 15 residues. CDR1 SGHNT and CDR2 YENEEA come from the germline V gene. Trimming removed 5 bases from V and 1 base from J; junction bases left unmatched: 7. CDR3 region: CASSQGQPIQETQYF. For the CDR3, the DNA is TGTGCCAGCAGCCAGGGACAGCCAATCCAAGAGACCCAGTACTTC.

The chain recombines TRBV5-6 with TRBJ1-1; D is ambiguous. Deletions cut 4 bases from V and 1 base from J, with 11 bases between. Germline lookup yields CDR1 SGHDT and CDR2 YYEEEE. The CDR3 covers 14 residues. The CDR3 DNA reads as TGTGCCAGCAGCCGCCACTTATGGAACACTGAAGCTTTCTTT. Translated: CASSRHLWNTEAFF. Together with reference TRBV5-6 and TRBJ1-1, the CDR3 gives the full variable domain: DAGVTQSPTHLIKTRGQQVTLRCSPKSGHDTVSWYQQALGQGPQFIFQYYEEEERQRGNFPDRFSGHQFPNYSSELNVNALLLGDSALYLCASSRHLWNTEAFFGQGTRLTVV.

The genes are TRBV9 and TRBJ2-7, with D possibly matching TRBD2 (7 bases). This CDR3 has 12 amino acids. The V gene's germline CDR1 is SGDLS and CDR2 YYNGEE. Trimming shortened V by 4 bases and J by 11 bases, and 16 bases separated the two germline ends. This chain's CDR3 is CASSRRGACEYF. In DNA form, the CDR3 reads TGTGCCAGCAGCCGCCGGGGGGCCTGCGAGTACTTC.

This chain uses TRBV5-6 with TRBJ2-4; a weak D match, TRBD1 (5 bases). The CDR3 length is 14 residues. The germline V gene encodes CDR1 SGHDT and CDR2 YYEEEE. The V end was cut by 2 bases, the J end by 1 base, with 7 bases between. The CDR3 sequence is CASSFDSAKNIQYF. CDR3 in DNA: TGTGCCAGCAGCTTTGACAGTGCCAAAAACATTCAGTACTTC.

J is TRBJ2-1 and V is TRBV7-8; D may match TRBD1 or TRBD2 (6 bases each). The V gene lost 0 bases and the J gene lost 5 bases, with 8 bases spanning the gap. Germline CDR1 reads SGHVS; CDR2 reads FQNEAQ. The CDR3 sequence is 14 residues long. CDR3 in DNA: TGTGCCAGCAGCTTAGCAAGGGGGGACAATGAGCAGTTCTTC. Its protein product is CASSLARGDNEQFF.

The V call is TRBV21-1, the J call TRBJ2-2; TRBD1 is taken as the D call from the table, unchecked against the DNA. TRBV21-1 is a known pseudogene. This CDR3 is built from 17 residues. The CDR3 here is CASSKIPRDRGTGELFF. The CDR3 nucleotides read TGTGCCAGCAGCAAAATTCCGCGGGACAGGGGGACCGGGGAGCTGTTTTTT.

CDR3: CASSTGGGTEAFF. DNA of the CDR3: TGTGCCAGCAGCACCGGGGGAGGGACTGAAGCTTTCTTT. The chain recombines TRBV5-4 with TRBJ1-1, with D tentatively TRBD1 (5 bases). The CDR3 has 13 amino acids. In germline, CDR1 is SGHNT, CDR2 YYREEE (reference sequence). Trimming pared 4 bases from V and 5 bases from J, leaving 12 bases between.

Only one count was recorded for this clone. The J gene is TRBJ1-6, the V gene TRBV30; maybe TRBD1 (6 bases). From germline, CDR1 is GTSNPN and CDR2 SVGIG (reference sequence). The V and J ends lost 6 bases and 4 bases respectively, with 10 bases between them. This CDR3 is 13 amino acids long. The chain's CDR3 is CACSGEYNSPLHF. The DNA for the CDR3 is TGTGCCTGTTCAGGGGAGTATAATTCACCCCTCCACTTT.

The chain has TRBV6-1 and TRBJ2-5; 8 positions match TRBD1. The DNA end is a closer match to TRBJ2-7, so the J assignment may be wrong. The CDR3 covers 12 residues. Germline V gives CDR1 MNHNS, CDR2 SASEGT. Here the CDR3 reads CATDRDSYEQYF. DNA for the CDR3: TGTGCCACGGACAGGGATTCCTACGAGCAGTACTTC.

The V call is TRBV7-2, the J call TRBJ1-5; TRBD1 is a possible D gene (5 bases). CDR1 is SGHTA and CDR2 is FQGNSA in the germline V gene. CDR3 length: 15 amino acids. V was trimmed by 5 bases and J by 3 bases, leaving 14 bases between them. The chain's CDR3 is CASSLYQGYNQPQHF. In DNA form, the CDR3 reads TGTGCCAGCAGCCTGTACCAGGGCTACAATCAGCCCCAGCATTTT.

The rearrangement uses TRBV10-3 and TRBJ1-1; TRBD1 is a possible D gene (6 bases). Trimming pared 10 bases from V and 6 bases from J, leaving 18 bases between. CDR3 length: 13 amino acids. Germline V CDR1 and CDR2: ENHRY, SYGVKD. In DNA form, the CDR3 reads TGTGCCAGCAGGAATAGGGGGGTGGCTGAAGCTTTCTTT. It codes for CASRNRGVAEAFF.

The V gene is TRBV7-9, the J gene TRBJ1-6; tentative D call: TRBD1 (6 bases). CDR3 length: 17 amino acids. In germline, CDR1 is SEHNR, CDR2 FQNEAQ (reference sequence). The V end lost 4 bases, the J end lost 0 bases, and 13 bases lay between the germline ends. CDR3 amino acids: CASSSRGASSYNSPLHF. The CDR3 DNA sequence: TGTGCCAGCAGCTCCCGGGGGGCGAGCTCCTATAATTCACCCCTCCACTTT.

V gene TRBV7-9 combines with J gene TRBJ2-3, with 14 bases aligning to TRBD2. Trimming at V came to 5 bases and at J to 4 bases, leaving 8 bases not matched to a gene. Germline CDR1 reads SEHNR; CDR2 reads FQNEAQ (reference sequence). The CDR3 is 17 amino acids. CDR3 coding DNA: TGTGCCAGCAGCCGACTGACTAGCGGGGGGGCCTCAGATACGCAGTATTTT. It codes for CASSRLTSGGASDTQYF.

The J gene is TRBJ2-7, the V gene TRBV7-8; 14 bases match TRBD2. Germline loops: CDR1 SGHVS, CDR2 FQNEAQ. With 5 bases clipped from V and 10 bases from J, the junction kept 13 bases outside the gene matches. CDR3 size: 16 residues. The CDR3 DNA sequence: TGTGCCAGCAGCCCGCAAGGGACTAGCGGGAGAGTTGAACAGTACTTC. Translated: CASSPQGTSGRVEQYF.

This chain joins TRBV28 and TRBJ1-2; no reliable D call. The CDR3 has 15 amino acids. The ends were cut back, 2 bases at V and 3 bases at J, with 13 bases in the middle. CDR1 is MDHEN, CDR2 SYDVKM, per germline. The CDR3 loop reads CASSLAGFGDYGYTF. The CDR3 coding sequence is TGTGCCAGCAGTTTAGCGGGTTTTGGTGACTATGGCTACACCTTC.

The chain employs TRBV13 and TRBJ2-5; D may be TRBD2 (10 bases). In germline, CDR1 is PRHDT, CDR2 FYEKMQ (reference sequence). V lost 6 bases and J lost 11, with 31 bases in between. CDR3 length equals 17 residues. The DNA of the CDR3 is TGTGCCAGCAGTTTCCTGGGACAGGGTTCAGCGGGAGGGGAGCAGTACTTC. Translation: CASSFLGQGSAGGEQYF.

This clone ranks as medium-sized. V gene TRBV27 combines with J gene TRBJ1-1; maybe TRBD1 (6 bases). Germline V gene lookup returns CDR1 MNHEY and CDR2 SMNVEV (reference sequence). The CDR3 loop spans 14 amino acids. Trimming shortened V by 2 bases and J by 4 bases, and 11 bases separated the two germline ends. In DNA, the CDR3 is TGTGCCAGCAGTTTAAGGGGGTTGTTCACTGAAGCTTTCTTT. This sequence encodes CASSLRGLFTEAFF.

This clone was observed a single time. This chain uses TRBV2 with TRBJ2-3; TRBD2 aligns across 10 bases. Per the germline V gene, CDR1 is SNHLY and CDR2 is FYNNEI. The CDR3 length is 16 residues. Trimming cost V 1 base and J 1 base; bases outside gene matches: 2. The CDR3 here is CASSEDGTSGTDTQYF. Written as DNA, the CDR3 is TGTGCCAGCAGTGAAGACGGGACTAGCGGCACAGATACGCAGTATTTT. Complete variable domain (other parts from reference TRBV2 and TRBJ2-3): EPEVTQTPSHQVTQMGQEVILRCVPISNHLYFYWYRQILGQKVEFLVSFYNNEISEKSEIFDDQFSVERPDGSNFTLKIRSTKLEDSAMYFCASSEDGTSGTDTQYFGPGTRLTVL.

This sequence joins TRBV5-1 and TRBJ1-4; 8 bases are shared with TRBD1. The junction had 7 bases not matched to a gene; V was cut back by 4 bases and J by 5 bases. Germline-derived CDR1 and CDR2 are SGHRS and YFSETQ. The CDR3 length is 15 residues. CDR3 in DNA: TGCGCCAGCAGCGGGACAGGAGGACTCAATGAAAAACTGTTTTTT. Its protein is CASSGTGGLNEKLFF.

This chain links TRBV5-6 with TRBJ1-6; 7 nucleotides match TRBD1. This CDR3 comprises 14 residues. Germline V lookup: CDR1 SGHDT, CDR2 YYEEEE. V shed 0 bases and J 7 bases; nucleotides not matched to a gene: 1. The CDR3 region is CASSLDRGNSPLHF. The CDR3 DNA is TGTGCCAGCAGCTTGGACAGGGGAAATTCACCCCTCCACTTT.

By share, this clone counts as medium-sized. This chain joins TRBV10-3 and TRBJ2-1; D may be TRBD1 or TRBD2 (6 bases each). In germline, CDR1 is ENHRY, CDR2 SYGVKD. There are 16 residues in the CDR3. V was cut by 6 bases and J by 0 bases, with 15 bases left in between. CDR3 sequence (DNA): TGTGCCATCAGCCTTGGGGGGCTGAGCTCCTACAATGAGCAGTTCTTC. Its protein is CAISLGGLSSYNEQFF.

The J gene is TRBJ2-1, the V gene TRBV9; the D gene is possibly TRBD2 (6 bases). Germline CDR1 and CDR2: SGDLS and YYNGEE. The CDR3 has 15 residues. V shed 3 bases and J shed 7 bases, with 17 bases lying between them. CDR3 sequence (DNA): TGTGCCAGCAGCGAGGGAGCGGGCCCCGGGAATGAGCAGTTCTTC. Translating gives CASSEGAGPGNEQFF.

V and J are TRBV5-6 and TRBJ2-5; D perhaps matches TRBD1 (6 bases). Germline assignment: CDR1 SGHDT and CDR2 YYEEEE. The CDR3 covers 17 residues. Trimming took 6 bases from V and 0 from J, leaving 21 bases between them. The CDR3 protein is CASTSRVLQGYQETQYF. The CDR3 DNA reads TGTGCCAGCACCAGTAGAGTCCTACAGGGTTACCAAGAGACCCAGTACTTC.

The chain combines TRBV4-1 with TRBJ1-4, with D possibly being TRBD1 (6 bases). This CDR3 has 15 residues. Germline assignment: CDR1 MGHRA and CDR2 YSYEKL. Trimming removed 4 bases at V and 2 bases at J, with 11 bases between. CDR3 amino acids: CASSPNRDTNEKLFF. The CDR3, as DNA: TGCGCCAGCAGCCCCAACAGGGATACTAATGAAAAACTGTTTTTT.

This chain links TRBV6-9 with TRBJ2-1, with 8 nucleotides matching TRBD2. The CDR3 runs to 15 residues. V dropped 4 bases and J dropped 9; count of bases not matched to a gene: 11. Germline V lookup: CDR1 MNHGY, CDR2 SVAAGI. For the CDR3, the DNA is TGTGCCAGCAGTTTAAAACGAAGCGGGAGTATTGAGCAGTTCTTC. Its translation: CASSLKRSGSIEQFF.

The V gene is TRBV5-5, the J gene TRBJ2-2, with 8 bases fitting TRBD1. CDR1 is SGHKS and CDR2 is YYEKEE in the germline V gene (reference sequence). The CDR3 has 15 residues. Trimming cost V 2 bases and J 4 bases; bases outside gene matches: 4. Here the CDR3 reads CASSFQGAGTGELFF. The CDR3 DNA reads TGTGCCAGCAGCTTCCAGGGGGCAGGCACCGGGGAGCTGTTTTTT.